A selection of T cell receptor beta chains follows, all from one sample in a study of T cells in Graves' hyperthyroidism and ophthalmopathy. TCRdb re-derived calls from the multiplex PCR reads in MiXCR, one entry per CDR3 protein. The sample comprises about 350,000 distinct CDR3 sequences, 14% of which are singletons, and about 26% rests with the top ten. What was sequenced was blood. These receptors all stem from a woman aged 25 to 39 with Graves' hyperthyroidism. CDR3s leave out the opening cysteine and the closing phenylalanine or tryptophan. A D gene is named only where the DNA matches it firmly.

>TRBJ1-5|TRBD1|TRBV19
ASNSGTGPADQPQH
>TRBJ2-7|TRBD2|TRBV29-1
SARPAAGGPIGEQY
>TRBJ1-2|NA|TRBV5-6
ASSLGRNYGYT
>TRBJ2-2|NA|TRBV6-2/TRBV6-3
ASSYRSRGVGTTGELF
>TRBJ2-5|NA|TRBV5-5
ASSEWDTFKETQY
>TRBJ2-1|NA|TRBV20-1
SADTGTGSSEQF
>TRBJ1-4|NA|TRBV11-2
ASSTRQEEKLF
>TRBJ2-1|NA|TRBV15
ATSRDEGSYNEQF
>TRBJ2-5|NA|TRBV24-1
ATSQRDGWYQETQY
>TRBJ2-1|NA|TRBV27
ASSPWPRNRNEQF
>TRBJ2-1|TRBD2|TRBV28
ASNLGLAFGEQF
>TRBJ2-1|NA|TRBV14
ASSQTHEQF
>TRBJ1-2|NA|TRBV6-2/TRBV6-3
ASQLRTGYGYT
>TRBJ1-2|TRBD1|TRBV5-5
ASRDWDRWNYGYT
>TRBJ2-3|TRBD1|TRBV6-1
ASSEWDRTDTQY
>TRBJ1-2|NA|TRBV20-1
SARVEYGYT
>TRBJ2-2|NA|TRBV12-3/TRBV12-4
ASSLGYENTGELF
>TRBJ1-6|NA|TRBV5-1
ASSLQPPGDGQKPLH
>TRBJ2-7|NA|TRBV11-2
ASSFRRNAYEQY
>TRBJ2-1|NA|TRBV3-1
ASSQEVPFYEQF
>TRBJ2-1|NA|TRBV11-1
ASSLAENEQF
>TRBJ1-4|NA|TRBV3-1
ASSQVYETTNEKLL
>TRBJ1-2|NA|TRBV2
ASGDVGHGYT
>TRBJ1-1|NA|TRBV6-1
ASSEATGMGAF
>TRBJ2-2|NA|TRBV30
AWSWSTGELF
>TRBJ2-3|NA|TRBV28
ATTGNPTDTQY
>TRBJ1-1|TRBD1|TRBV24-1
ATSAPTGKAF
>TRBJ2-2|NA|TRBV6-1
ASTEGGELF
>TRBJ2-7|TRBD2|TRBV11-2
ASSYAPSGRTDEQY
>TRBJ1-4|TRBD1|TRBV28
ASSLRDSEKLF
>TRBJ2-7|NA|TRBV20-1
SARSLAAAYEQY
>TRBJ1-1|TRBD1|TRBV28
ASSLGDRGRRTEAF
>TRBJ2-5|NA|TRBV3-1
ASSQERQTQY
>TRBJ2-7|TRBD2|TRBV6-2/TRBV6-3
ASSYSTREGTGEQY
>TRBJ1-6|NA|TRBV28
ASSQRDGYNSPLH
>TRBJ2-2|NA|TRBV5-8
ASSSQRPGETGELF
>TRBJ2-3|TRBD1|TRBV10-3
AISSRDRGADTQY
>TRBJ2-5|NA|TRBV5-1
ASSLGGLGETQY
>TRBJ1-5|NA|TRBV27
ASTVQGPQH
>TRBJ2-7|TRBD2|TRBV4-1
ASSQDTGGLEQY
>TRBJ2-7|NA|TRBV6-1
ASSRDTGPYEQY
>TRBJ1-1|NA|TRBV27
ASSLRGGPEAF
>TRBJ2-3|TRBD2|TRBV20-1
SALWREGQADTQY
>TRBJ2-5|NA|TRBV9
ASSDGHLAQY
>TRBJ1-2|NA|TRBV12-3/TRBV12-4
AGSLGNYGYT
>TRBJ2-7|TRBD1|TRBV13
ASSARGQGRLGQY
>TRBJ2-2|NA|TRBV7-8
ASSSRLYTGELF
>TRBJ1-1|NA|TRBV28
ASRGGGGRTMNTEAF
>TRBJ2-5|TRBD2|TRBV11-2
ASSPRGGGRQETQY
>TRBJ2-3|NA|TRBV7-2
ASSPTSRSSTDTQY
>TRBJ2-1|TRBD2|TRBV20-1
SASRGTSGMYEQF
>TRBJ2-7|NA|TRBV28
ASSLAHGLTYEQY